These 27 T cell receptor beta chains were sequenced from one sample in a study of cytomegalovirus exposure and HLA in healthy donors. PCR was performed using 60 Vbeta and 13 Jbeta primers. Clones were sequenced by immunoSEQ multiplex PCR, and TCRdb holds only the in-frame ones, with some missing. The table includes under 200,000 clones, 80% detected once. The sequencing input was PBMCs. The receptors were sampled from a young man in good health and CMV-seronegative.

This chain uses TRBV7-2 with TRBJ2-7; D is possibly TRBD2 (6 bases). There are 14 residues in the CDR3. Trimming removed 5 bases at V and 5 bases at J, with 16 bases between. The germline V gene has CDR1 SGHTA and CDR2 FQGNSA. This CDR3 reads CASSLFGGVDEQYF. In DNA form, the CDR3 reads TGTGCCAGCAGCCTTTTCGGAGGGGTTGACGAGCAGTACTTC.

DNA of the CDR3: TGTGCCAGCACCGGGGGACAGGCGGATACGCAGTATTTT. It specifies CASTGGQADTQYF. The chain is built from TRBV28 and TRBJ2-3; TRBD1 aligns across 8 bases. V trimming: 7 bases; J trimming: 6 bases; junction bases outside the gene matches: 6. Per the germline V gene, CDR1 is MDHEN and CDR2 is SYDVKM. The CDR3 covers 13 residues. Filled out from reference TRBV28 and TRBJ2-3, the complete variable domain reads DVKVTQSSRYLVKRTGEKVFLECVQDMDHENMFWYRQDPGLGLRLIYFSYDVKMKEKGDIPEGYSVSREKKERFSLILESASTNQTSMYLCASTGGQADTQYFGPGTRLTVL.

The V call is TRBV11-1, the J call TRBJ2-7, with a weak D call TRBD2 (5 bases). This CDR3 has 14 amino acids. V gave up 3 bases and J gave up 2 bases, with 11 bases separating them. Looked up from germline, CDR1 is SGHAT and CDR2 is FQDESV (reference sequence). CDR3 amino acids: CASSFHPGTYEQYF. In nucleotides, the CDR3 is TGTGCCAGCAGCTTCCACCCCGGGACCTACGAGCAGTACTTC.

The chain joins TRBV28 to TRBJ2-3; a weak D match, TRBD1 (6 bases). The CDR3 is 15 amino acids. V was cut by 8 bases and J by 2 bases, with 17 bases left in between. Germline V gene data show CDR1 as MDHEN and CDR2 as SYDVKM. DNA for the CDR3: TGTGCCAGCCAAGAAAAGGACAGCCTCACAGATACGCAGTATTTT. Translated, it gives CASQEKDSLTDTQYF.

The chain has TRBV21-1 and TRBJ2-1; the table's D gene call, TRBD1, was not cross checked with the DNA. TRBV21-1 is recorded as a pseudogene. CDR3 length: 12 residues. CDR3 in amino acids: CASSSTGTWQFF. CDR3 bases: TGTGCCAGCAGCTCCACCGGGACATGGCAGTTCTTC.

The chain carries TRBV9 and TRBJ2-7, with TRBD1 matching 10 bases. The V and J ends lost 0 bases and 5 bases, in that order; junction bases with no gene match: 8. This CDR3 comprises 16 residues. Germline CDR1 and CDR2: SGDLS and YYNGEE. Written as DNA, the CDR3 is TGTGCCAGCAGCGTAGGACCGGACAGGGGGTCCCACGAGCAGTACTTC. It translates to CASSVGPDRGSHEQYF.

The chain has TRBV19 and TRBJ1-1, with D maybe TRBD1 (6 bases). The V end was cut by 5 bases, the J end by 0 bases, with 13 bases between. The CDR3 spans 15 residues. CDR1 LNHDA and CDR2 SQIVND come from the germline V gene (reference sequence). The CDR3 nucleotides read TGTGCCAGTAGTCACGGACAGAAAATGAACACTGAAGCTTTCTTT. It specifies CASSHGQKMNTEAFF.

This rearrangement joins TRBV30 to TRBJ2-3; 12 positions match TRBD1. Germline lookup yields CDR1 GTSNPN and CDR2 SVGIG (reference sequence). This CDR3 is built from 17 residues. Trimming cost V 2 bases and J 3 bases; bases outside gene matches: 9. The CDR3 sequence: CAWSKGTGGMRTDTQYF. CDR3 sequence (DNA): TGTGCCTGGAGTAAGGGGACAGGGGGCATGAGGACAGATACGCAGTATTTT.

This clone appeared once. Without the conserved terminal phenylalanine or tryptophan, this CDR3 likely stems from a read error. The DNA is omitted, as the CDR3 cannot be located on it reliably, and the CDR3 follows TCRdb's listing. CDR3 sequence: CTSSLAGPP. This chain connects TRBV1 to TRBJ1-2; the DNA was not used to check the table's D call, TRBD1. TRBV1 is deemed a pseudogene. The CDR3 numbers 9 amino acids, ends counted.

V gene TRBV6-5 combines with J gene TRBJ2-1; D is undetermined. V was shortened by 4 bases and J by 0 bases, with 10 bases between the two germline ends. Germline V lookup: CDR1 MNHEY, CDR2 SVGAGI. The CDR3 runs 15 residues. The CDR3 region is CASSSSISSYNEQFF. The CDR3 bases are TGTGCCAGCAGTTCTTCCATCAGCTCCTACAATGAGCAGTTCTTC.

The CDR3 sequence: CASSPVGGEGSYEQYF. DNA of the CDR3: TGTGCCAGCTCACCAGTAGGGGGCGAAGGCTCCTACGAGCAGTACTTC. The rearrangement joins TRBV18 to TRBJ2-7, with 7 bases identical to TRBD1. CDR1 KGHSH and CDR2 LQKENI come from the germline V gene. The J segment lost 0 bases and the V segment lost 2 bases, leaving 7 bases of the junction unmatched. This CDR3 is 16 amino acids long. Variable domain in full (rest from reference TRBV18 and TRBJ2-7): NAGVMQNPRHLVRRRGQEARLRCSPMKGHSHVYWYRQLPEEGLKFMVYLQKENIIDESGMPKERFSAEFPKEGPSILRIQQVVRGDSAAYFCASSPVGGEGSYEQYFGPGTRLTVT.

A note on this clone: The junction differs from germline at one of its ends, possibly a read error. The V and J genes are TRBV7-7 and TRBJ2-1, with TRBD1 identical over 7 bases. The CDR3 consists of 16 residues. Germline loops: CDR1 SSHAT, CDR2 FNYEAQ (reference sequence). This CDR3 is CASSLLGTETYNEQFF. The CDR3 DNA sequence: TGTGCTAGCAGCTTATTAGGGACAGAGACCTACAATGAGCAGTTCTTC.

This clone was picked up a small number of times. A junction end diverges from the germline sequence, so it may reflect a read error. The V gene is TRBV7-9, the J gene TRBJ1-4; possibly TRBD1 for D (6 bases). The CDR3 loop spans 15 amino acids. Germline-derived CDR1 and CDR2 are SEHNR and FQNEAQ (reference sequence). The CDR3 protein is CSSSLGTTTNEKLFF. CDR3 sequence (DNA): TGTTCCAGCAGCCTGGGGACAACAACTAATGAAAAACTGTTTTTT.

The V gene is TRBV5-1, the J gene TRBJ2-5, with 7 positions matching TRBD1. The junction had 7 bases not matched to a gene; V was cut back by 6 bases and J by 5 bases. The germline V gene has CDR1 SGHRS and CDR2 YFSETQ. The CDR3 consists of 13 residues. CDR3 nucleotide sequence: TGCGCCAGCAAAACAACAGGGGTGGAGACCCAGTACTTC. Translation: CASKTTGVETQYF. The variable domain in full, completed from reference TRBV5-1 and TRBJ2-5, reads KAGVTQTPRYLIKTRGQQVTLSCSPISGHRSVSWYQQTPGQGLQFLFEYFSETQRNKGNFPGRFSGRQFSNSRSEMNVSTLELGDSALYLCASKTTGVETQYFGPGTRLLVL.

This clone was counted a single time. This chain connects TRBV5-8 to TRBJ1-5, with no clear D. V lost 3 bases, J lost 4 bases, and 14 bases lay in between. The CDR3 runs 15 residues. Germline CDR1 is SGHTS and CDR2 is YDEGEE. Written as DNA, the CDR3 is TGTGCCAGCAGCTCTTTAGTCCGGGGTAATCAGCCCCAGCATTTT. The encoded protein is CASSSLVRGNQPQHF.

The chain has TRBV19 and TRBJ1-5, with D hard to call. V shed 7 bases and J shed 0 bases, with 13 bases lying between them. Germline lookup yields CDR1 LNHDA and CDR2 SQIVND (reference sequence). This CDR3 spans 15 amino acids. The CDR3: CASTPRGGSNQPQHF. In nucleotides, the CDR3 is TGTGCCAGTACCCCTCGGGGAGGTAGCAATCAGCCCCAGCATTTT.

The rearrangement uses TRBV14 and TRBJ2-7; tentative D call: TRBD1 (6 bases). Germline CDR1 SGHDN, CDR2 FVKESK. The CDR3 runs to 15 residues. The V end lost 6 bases, the J end lost 3 bases, and 18 bases lay between the germline ends. CDR3 region: CASSPTRDKRYEQYF. CDR3 in DNA: TGTGCCAGCAGTCCTACCCGGGACAAACGCTACGAGCAGTACTTC.

The chain joins TRBV4-3 to TRBJ2-3; TRBD2 is a possible D gene (6 bases). V was cut by 0 bases and J by 2 bases, with 15 bases left in between. The CDR3 has 17 residues. Germline assignment: CDR1 LGHNA and CDR2 YSLEER. The CDR3 DNA reads as TGCGCCAGCAGCCAAGAGTGGCTAGCGCGGAACACAGATACGCAGTATTTT. This sequence encodes CASSQEWLARNTDTQYF.

The V gene is TRBV10-3, the J gene TRBJ2-7, with 8 bases lining up with TRBD1. The CDR3 totals 14 residues. Germline-derived CDR1 and CDR2 are ENHRY and SYGVKD. The ends lost 10 bases at V and 2 bases at J; junction bases unmatched: 10. This chain's CDR3 is CATVRDRTPYEQYF. CDR3 DNA sequence: TGTGCCACGGTACGGGACAGGACGCCCTACGAGCAGTACTTC.

J is TRBJ1-4 and V is TRBV18; 8 positions match TRBD1. After removal of 3 bases from V and 5 bases from J, the junction contained 8 bases not matched to a gene. The CDR3 has 16 residues. In germline, CDR1 is KGHSH, CDR2 LQKENI. The CDR3 nucleotides are TGTGCCAGCTCACCGACATTGACAGGGGAGAATGAAAAACTGTTTTTT. It translates to CASSPTLTGENEKLFF.

This clone showed up just once. This chain joins TRBV5-6 and TRBJ2-7; no clear D gene. Trimming removed 5 bases at V and 1 base at J, with 22 bases between. The CDR3 is made up of 17 amino acids. From germline, CDR1 is SGHDT and CDR2 YYEEEE. CDR3 nucleotide sequence: TGTGCCAGCAGATCTGTTGGCGAGAAAGCGACTTCCTACGAGCAGTACTTC. Its translation is CASRSVGEKATSYEQYF. Full variable domain (missing parts from reference TRBV5-6 and TRBJ2-7): DAGVTQSPTHLIKTRGQQVTLRCSPKSGHDTVSWYQQALGQGPQFIFQYYEEEERQRGNFPDRFSGHQFPNYSSELNVNALLLGDSALYLCASRSVGEKATSYEQYFGPGTRLTVT.

The chain is built from TRBV27 and TRBJ1-2; D is perhaps TRBD1 (6 bases). Germline lookup yields CDR1 MNHEY and CDR2 SMNVEV (reference sequence). The CDR3 is made up of 13 amino acids. With 2 bases removed from V and 6 bases from J, the gap between germline ends came to 10 bases. CDR3 DNA sequence: TGTGCCAGCAGTTTAAAACAGGGCGATGGCTACACCTTC. Translated: CASSLKQGDGYTF.

The gene calls are TRBV2 and TRBJ2-5; D is ambiguous. In germline, CDR1 is SNHLY, CDR2 FYNNEI. V gave up 6 bases and J gave up 4 bases, with 6 bases separating them. This CDR3 region has 11 residues. CDR3 DNA sequence: TGTGCCAGCAGCGAGCTAGAGACCCAGTACTTC. The encoded protein is CASSELETQYF.

V is TRBV19 and J is TRBJ2-7; 8 bases map to TRBD1. The CDR3 totals 15 residues. Losses at the gene ends were 6 bases for V and 4 bases for J; bases not matched to a gene: 11. From germline, CDR1 is LNHDA and CDR2 SQIVND (reference sequence). The DNA for the CDR3 is TGTGCCAGTAGCGCTGGGCCAGGGGGCGGGTACGAGCAGTACTTC. The encoded protein is CASSAGPGGGYEQYF.

The V and J genes are TRBV2 and TRBJ2-7; 8 nucleotides align to TRBD1. The V segment lost 8 bases and the J segment 6 bases; nucleotides outside the gene matches: 12. The germline V gene encodes CDR1 SNHLY and CDR2 FYNNEI. CDR3 size: 14 residues. The CDR3 DNA reads TGTGCCAGCTTGAGAGGTGCAGGGGGCTCCGAGCAGTACTTC. Protein sequence: CASLRGAGGSEQYF.

The chain employs TRBV7-2 and TRBJ2-3, with D perhaps TRBD2 (5 bases). The V end was cut by 1 base, the J end by 5 bases, with 10 bases between. Germline V CDR1 and CDR2: SGHTA, FQGNSA. This CDR3 contains 14 residues. The CDR3 DNA reads TGTGCCAGCAGCTTAGGGGTAGGAGGAGATACGCAGTATTTT. It encodes CASSLGVGGDTQYF.

The chain combines TRBV6-1 with TRBJ2-7; no firm D call. V was trimmed by 1 base and J by 3 bases, leaving 10 bases between them. CDR1 and CDR2 from the germline V gene are MNHNS and SASEGT. This CDR3 region has 14 residues. Written as DNA, the CDR3 is TGTGCCAGCAGTGAAGATGACACCCACTACGAGCAGTACTTC. The encoded protein is CASSEDDTHYEQYF.